Each of the 14 T cell receptor beta chains below was sequenced from the same sample in a study of blood T cell repertoires in COVID-19. The method was immunoSEQ multiplex PCR; TCRdb's version includes in-frame clones alone and lacks a portion of them. The data contain some 140,000 clones, around 85% of them singletons. Sequencing was carried out using peripheral blood. The receptors derive from a woman aged 55-70 years with acute or convalescent COVID-19.

This chain joins TRBV19 and TRBJ2-1; D is undetermined. Germline CDR1 LNHDA, CDR2 SQIVND (reference sequence). This CDR3 comprises 16 residues. The V gene lost 4 bases and the J gene lost 3 bases, with 16 bases spanning the gap. The CDR3 loop is CASSTQLPPVYNEQFF. The CDR3 DNA is TGTGCCAGTAGTACTCAACTCCCTCCCGTCTACAATGAGCAGTTCTTC.

The count of this clone is one. The chain couples TRBV3-1 (or the pseudogene TRBV3-2) to TRBJ2-7, with TRBD2 as a possible D gene (6 bases). V dropped 2 bases and J dropped 5 bases, with 10 bases sitting between them. The CDR3 covers 13 residues. CDR1 LGHDT and CDR2 YNNKEL come from the germline V gene (reference sequence). The CDR3 DNA reads as TGTGCCAGCAGCCAACGGGGAGGAAACGAGCAGTACTTC. It codes for CASSQRGGNEQYF.

This sequence joins TRBV7-8 and TRBJ1-2; D not resolved. In germline, CDR1 is SGHVS, CDR2 FQNEAQ. Trimming left V 1 base short and J 5 bases short, with 11 bases between. This CDR3 has 14 amino acids. In DNA form, the CDR3 reads TGTGCCAGCAGCTTAGAGGGAGCCAATTATGGCTACACCTTC. It translates to CASSLEGANYGYTF.

This chain links TRBV5-4 with TRBJ2-3; TRBD1 is a possible D gene (6 bases). V was trimmed by 4 bases and J by 2 bases, leaving 11 bases between them. Germline CDR1 is SGHNT and CDR2 is YYREEE (reference sequence). The CDR3 spans 14 residues. The CDR3 DNA is TGTGCCAGCAGCCGGGACACCCTCACAGATACGCAGTATTTT. Amino acid sequence: CASSRDTLTDTQYF.

The CDR3 region is CATRRDRGSYGYTF. CDR3 nucleotide sequence: TGTGCCACCAGGAGGGACAGGGGCAGCTATGGCTACACCTTC. J is TRBJ1-2 and V is TRBV15; 10 bases fit TRBD1. The CDR3 covers 14 residues. V shed 6 bases, J shed 4 bases, and the junction held 5 bases outside the gene matches. The germline CDR1 and CDR2 sequences are LNHNV and YYDKDF (reference sequence). Drawing the rest from reference TRBV15 and TRBJ1-2, the complete variable domain is DAMVIQNPRYQVTQFGKPVTLSCSQTLNHNVMYWYQQKSSQAPKLLFHYYDKDFNNEADTPDNFQSRRPNTSFCFLDIRSPGLGDTAMYLCATRRDRGSYGYTFGSGTRLTVV.

V is TRBV5-1 and J is TRBJ1-4; D remains ambiguous. The CDR3 length is 15 residues. Trimming took 3 bases from V and 8 from J, leaving 17 bases between them. Germline-derived CDR1 and CDR2 are SGHRS and YFSETQ. CDR3 protein: CASSSSGESGEKLFF. The CDR3 nucleotides are TGCGCCAGCAGCTCCTCTGGCGAGTCCGGGGAAAAACTGTTTTTT.

This clone appeared once. This CDR3 is CASTGGAANEKLFF. The CDR3 bases are TGTGCCAGCACGGGAGGGGCCGCGAATGAAAAACTGTTTTTT. This chain connects TRBV19 to TRBJ1-4; D might be TRBD1 (5 bases). The CDR3 loop spans 14 amino acids. Deletions cut 9 bases from V and 5 bases from J, with 16 bases between. The germline V gene has CDR1 LNHDA and CDR2 SQIVND (reference sequence).

Only one count was recorded for this clone. The chain joins TRBV5-4 to TRBJ2-2; 9 bases map to TRBD2. V shed 0 bases and J 6 bases; nucleotides not matched to a gene: 12. CDR1 SGHNT and CDR2 YYREEE come from the germline V gene (reference sequence). The CDR3 loop spans 18 amino acids. The CDR3 loop is CASSLGPGVAGAAGELFF. In DNA form, the CDR3 reads TGTGCCAGCAGCTTGGGCCCTGGGGTAGCGGGGGCGGCCGGGGAGCTGTTTTTT.

This chain connects TRBV15 to TRBJ1-1; no clear D. This CDR3 is 14 amino acids long. CDR1 is LNHNV, CDR2 YYDKDF, per germline (reference sequence). Trimming shortened V by 1 base and J by 4 bases, and 10 bases separated the two germline ends. In DNA form, the CDR3 reads TGTGCCACCAGCAGAGGGATTGAGGGCACTGAAGCTTTCTTT. It translates to CATSRGIEGTEAFF.

This chain joins TRBV5-6 and TRBJ2-1; 7 bases are a match to TRBD2. With V trimmed by 1 base and J by 3 bases, 7 bases remained unmatched. The CDR3 covers 16 residues. Per germline, CDR1 SGHDT and CDR2 YYEEEE. Here the CDR3 DNA reads TGTGCCAGCAGCTTGTATTCTAGCGGAATCTACAATGAGCAGTTCTTC. It specifies CASSLYSSGIYNEQFF.

V usage is TRBV27 and J usage is TRBJ1-2; D is unclear. The CDR3 covers 13 residues. Germline CDR1 reads MNHEY; CDR2 reads SMNVEV (reference sequence). The ends were cut back, 2 bases at V and 8 bases at J, with 12 bases in the middle. The CDR3 is CASSLRGFAGYTF. The DNA of the CDR3 is TGTGCCAGCAGTTTACGGGGTTTCGCAGGCTACACCTTC.

The chain is built from TRBV6-2 or TRBV6-3 and TRBJ1-2; TRBD1 matches at 10 bases. The ends lost 5 bases at V and 5 bases at J; junction bases unmatched: 11. Germline-derived CDR1 and CDR2 are MNHEY and SVGEGT. The CDR3 has 16 residues. CDR3 sequence (DNA): TGTGCCAGCAGTAGGCCTCGACAGGGGGCTCGTTATGGCTACACCTTC. Translation gives CASSRPRQGARYGYTF.

This clone was seen more than once but under ten times. The chain employs TRBV28 and TRBJ1-2; D uncertain. V lost 4 bases to trimming and J lost 4 bases, with 7 bases between them. The CDR3 consists of 12 residues. Germline-derived CDR1 and CDR2 are MDHEN and SYDVKM. The CDR3 spells CASSSPLYGYTF. CDR3 nucleotide sequence: TGTGCCAGCAGTTCTCCCCTCTATGGCTACACCTTC.

J is TRBJ1-2 and V is TRBV4-1; 7 nucleotides match TRBD1. V shed 4 bases, J shed 0 bases, and the junction held 8 bases outside the gene matches. CDR1 and CDR2 from the germline V gene are MGHRA and YSYEKL. This CDR3 has 16 residues. The chain's CDR3 is CASSPRTGSPNYGYTF. The DNA of the CDR3 is TGCGCCAGCAGCCCTCGGACAGGAAGCCCTAACTATGGCTACACCTTC.